Listed below are T cell receptor beta chains from one sample, sequenced in a study of identical twins. TCRdb reprocessed the 5' RACE reads with MiXCR, giving one entry per CDR3 protein. Of 1.5 million to 2 million distinct CDR3 sequences detected, around 29% appear once; the ten largest clones hold 0.25% to 0.3%. Sequencing input: cord blood. These receptors all stem from a newborn girl in good health. The CDR3 runs from the conserved cysteine through the conserved F or W. D genes are given only for firm matches. Size tells how often a clone was seen (once, few, many) or the class of an expanded clone, and some rows leave it out.

v_gene	j_gene	d_gene	abundance	CDR3aa	CDR3nt
TRBV23-1	TRBJ2-5	.	few	CASSQSSDPTDSETQYF	TGCGCCAGCAGTCAATCCTCTGACCCAACAGATAGTGAGACCCAGTACTTC
TRBV25-1	TRBJ2-1	.	.	CASSWTRGNGQFF	TGTGCCAGCAGTTGGACACGGGGCAATGGGCAGTTCTTC
TRBV28	TRBJ2-7	TRBD1	few	CASSLPTGGAYEQYF	TGTGCCAGCAGTTTGCCGACAGGGGGCGCTTACGAGCAGTACTTC
TRBV3-1	TRBJ2-7	.	.	CASSLNAGGAYEQYF	TGTGCCAGCAGCCTCAACGCAGGGGGGGCCTACGAGCAGTACTTC
TRBV5-1	TRBJ1-2	.	.	CTSSLGGDYGYTF	TGCACCAGCAGCTTAGGTGGGGACTATGGCTACACCTTC
TRBV4-1	TRBJ2-4	TRBD1	.	CASSHLLGGLAKNIQYF	TGCGCCAGCAGCCACCTTCTAGGGGGCCTAGCCAAAAACATTCAGTACTTC
TRBV14	TRBJ2-3	.	.	CASSPKTWGSGSDTQYF	TGTGCCAGCAGCCCGAAGACCTGGGGGAGTGGCTCAGATACGCAGTATTTT
TRBV6-1	TRBJ1-4	.	.	CASSEDGVDEKLFF	TGTGCCAGCAGTGAAGACGGAGTAGATGAAAAACTGTTTTTT
TRBV7-9	TRBJ1-4	.	.	CASSLFSLNEKLFF	TGTGCCAGCAGCTTGTTCAGCCTTAATGAAAAACTGTTTTTT
TRBV6-1	TRBJ2-7	TRBD2	few	CASSEKGVAGAYYEQYF	TGTGCCAGCAGTGAAAAAGGGGTAGCGGGGGCCTACTACGAGCAGTACTTC
TRBV5-1	TRBJ2-1	TRBD2	few	CASSPFWTSVYNEQFF	TGCGCCAGCAGCCCTTTCTGGACTAGCGTCTACAATGAGCAGTTCTTC
TRBV7-6	TRBJ1-4	.	.	CASSASGAREEKLFF	TGTGCCAGCAGCGCCTCAGGGGCCCGGGAAGAAAAACTGTTTTTT
TRBV11-2	TRBJ2-7	TRBD1	.	CASSPYPDRAYEQYF	TGTGCCAGCAGCCCTTACCCCGACAGGGCATACGAGCAGTACTTC
TRBV20-1	TRBJ2-5	.	.	CSGQETQYF	TGCAGCGGACAAGAGACCCAGTACTTC
TRBV10-3	TRBJ2-1	TRBD2	.	CAISDEGLASYEQFF	TGTGCCATCAGTGATGAGGGACTAGCGTCCTATGAGCAGTTCTTC
TRBV2	TRBJ2-7	.	.	CASSETADPYYEQYF	TGTGCCAGCAGTGAAACCGCCGACCCCTACTACGAGCAGTACTTC
TRBV12-3/TRBV12-4	TRBJ1-3	TRBD1	few	CASSLGTGGSGNTIYF	TGTGCCAGCAGTTTGGGGACAGGGGGTTCTGGAAACACCATATATTTT
TRBV10-3	TRBJ1-2	.	.	CAISDTTYGYTF	TGTGCCATCAGTGACACCACCTATGGCTACACCTTC
TRBV20-1	TRBJ2-1	.	.	CSATQRSSYNEQFF	TGCAGTGCTACCCAGCGGAGCTCCTACAATGAGCAGTTCTTC
TRBV20-1	TRBJ1-5	.	.	CSADVGTGNQPQHF	TGCAGTGCAGATGTGGGGACGGGCAATCAGCCCCAGCATTTT
TRBV4-2	TRBJ2-5	.	few	CASSQEGAARGTQYF	TGTGCCAGCAGCCAAGAAGGGGCCGCCCGAGGGACCCAGTACTTC
TRBV6-1	TRBJ2-1	TRBD2	.	CASSEALGLAGNEQFF	TGTGCCAGCAGTGAAGCGCTGGGACTAGCAGGCAATGAGCAGTTCTTC
TRBV24-1	TRBJ1-6	.	.	CATSDTREANSPLHF	TGTGCCACCAGTGATACCAGGGAAGCCAATTCACCCCTCCACTTT
TRBV4-1	TRBJ1-4	TRBD1	.	CASSPLRGLNEKLFF	TGCGCCAGCAGCCCTCTAAGGGGGCTAAATGAAAAACTGTTTTTT
TRBV12-3/TRBV12-4	TRBJ2-3	.	.	CASSPAGLARSTDTQYF	TGTGCCAGCAGTCCCGCGGGGCTAGCGAGGAGCACAGATACGCAGTATTTT
TRBV28	TRBJ1-2	TRBD1	few	CASADRDRNGYTF	TGTGCCAGCGCAGACCGGGACAGAAATGGCTACACCTTC
TRBV12-3/TRBV12-4	TRBJ2-1	TRBD2	.	CASSLRGGYYNEQFF	TGTGCCAGCAGTTTAAGGGGAGGGTACTACAATGAGCAGTTCTTC
TRBV21-1	TRBJ1-2	.	.	CASSKREGYTF	TGTGCCAGCAGCAAACGGGAGGGCTACACCTTC
TRBV20-1	TRBJ2-1	TRBD2	.	CSARDLRASGSYNEQFF	TGCAGTGCTAGAGATCTGAGGGCTAGCGGCTCCTACAATGAGCAGTTCTTC
TRBV6-2/TRBV6-3	TRBJ1-1	TRBD1	.	CASSYPGRGRMNTEAFF	TGTGCCAGCAGTTACCCAGGGAGGGGGCGGATGAACACTGAAGCTTTCTTT
TRBV5-1	TRBJ2-4	.	.	CASSFGLLGTIQYF	TGCGCCAGCAGCTTCGGGCTCTTGGGGACCATTCAGTACTTC
TRBV7-9	TRBJ1-2	TRBD1	few	CASSRAMTGARLNYGYTF	TGTGCCAGCAGCCGGGCCATGACAGGGGCCCGACTTAACTATGGCTACACCTTC
TRBV15	TRBJ2-1	.	.	CATSRAQASEQFF	TGTGCCACCAGCAGAGCTCAAGCAAGTGAGCAGTTCTTC
TRBV12-5	TRBJ2-1	TRBD2	.	CASGLGGARNEQFF	TGTGCTAGTGGCCTCGGGGGGGCTAGGAATGAGCAGTTCTTC
TRBV5-1	TRBJ2-1	.	.	CAGSLRGDEQFF	TGCGCCGGCAGCTTGAGGGGCGATGAGCAGTTCTTC
TRBV9	TRBJ2-1	TRBD2	.	CASSAASGGYNEQFF	TGTGCCAGCAGCGCCGCTAGCGGGGGGTACAATGAGCAGTTCTTC
TRBV29-1	TRBJ2-5	.	many	CSVDRTARQETQYF	TGCAGCGTTGATCGGACAGCACGACAAGAGACCCAGTACTTC
TRBV7-2	TRBJ1-6	TRBD1	few	CASSLYLTGQNNSPLHF	TGTGCCAGCAGCTTATACCTTACGGGACAGAATAATTCACCCCTCCACTTT
TRBV7-2	TRBJ1-2	TRBD1	many	CASSPKTGNYGYTF	TGTGCCAGCAGCCCAAAGACAGGGAACTATGGCTACACCTTC
TRBV5-4	TRBJ2-2	.	few	CASSLEANTGELFF	TGTGCCAGCAGCTTGGAAGCGAACACCGGGGAGCTGTTTTTT
TRBV12-3/TRBV12-4	TRBJ1-4	TRBD1	few	CASRYRGEKLFF	TGTGCCAGCAGATACAGGGGCGAAAAACTGTTTTTT
TRBV7-9	TRBJ2-1	.	once	CASSPAGQQFF	TGTGCCAGCAGCCCAGCGGGTCAGCAGTTCTTC
TRBV2	TRBJ2-7	TRBD1	.	CASSEFPRTGSYNEQYF	TGTGCCAGCAGTGAATTTCCTAGGACAGGCTCGTACAATGAGCAGTACTTC
TRBV14	TRBJ2-7	.	few	CASSQGRGKLPYEQYF	TGTGCCAGCAGCCAAGGGCGGGGAAAGCTACCCTACGAGCAGTACTTC
TRBV14	TRBJ2-5	TRBD1	many	CASTGGLQETQYF	TGTGCCAGTACAGGGGGCCTTCAAGAGACCCAGTACTTC
TRBV7-2	TRBJ2-3	TRBD2	many	CASSPRGLAVSTDTQYF	TGTGCCAGCAGCCCTAGAGGGCTAGCGGTAAGCACAGATACGCAGTATTTT
TRBV24-1	TRBJ2-3	TRBD2	.	CATSDPTSGGGDTQYF	TGTGCCACCAGTGACCCAACTAGCGGGGGAGGGGATACGCAGTATTTT
TRBV7-6	TRBJ2-7	TRBD2	few	CASSLGGAGVYEQYF	TGTGCCAGCAGCTTAGGGGGAGCGGGGGTATACGAGCAGTACTTC
TRBV4-1	TRBJ1-2	TRBD1	.	CASSSRQGEWVRGYTF	TGCGCCAGCAGCTCCCGACAGGGAGAATGGGTACGTGGCTACACCTTC
TRBV5-1	TRBJ1-2	.	.	CASSLAGTARYGYTF	TGCGCCAGCAGCTTGGCCGGCACTGCTCGCTATGGCTACACCTTC
TRBV5-1	TRBJ2-1	TRBD2	.	CASSLLSRWGGYNEQFF	TGCGCCAGCAGCTTGTTATCTAGATGGGGGGGCTACAATGAGCAGTTCTTC